This T cell receptor (beta chain) was recorded in a study of low-dose radiotherapy and immunotherapy resistance in tumors. Looking at the study overall: Each patient was administered nivolumab intravenously at 240 mg, which was a flat dose, every two weeks, along with intravenous ipilimumab at 1 mg/kg every six weeks.

First-strand cDNA used TRAV- and TRBV-specific primers, covering alpha and beta chains. It was with a constant-region primer and a V-primer adapter that TCRs were amplified over roughly 19 PCR cycles. TCRdb independently ran MiXCR on the reads; one entry per CDR3 protein. The table shows about 60,000 distinct CDR3 sequences, with 20% to 25% occurring only once. Specified time point: before trial treatment. As a condition of eligibility, patients had advanced solid tumors lacking tumor-infiltrating lymphocytes. V gave up 4 bases and J gave up 5 bases, with 5 bases separating them. The CDR3 is 12 amino acids. The germline CDR1 and CDR2 sequences are ENHRY and SYGVKD.

The chain links TRBV10-3 to TRBJ2-2; no definite D call. The starting material was PBMCs, obtained before treatment. This TCR was sampled from a male donor with prostate cancer. The CDR3 loop reads CAISVLTGELFF. The CDR3 DNA sequence: TGTGCCATCAGTGTGCTTACCGGGGAGCTGTTTTTT.